This T cell receptor beta chain was documented in a study of shared clonotypes between healthy human individuals. Study overall: Three CD4 naive, three CD4 memory, two CD8 naive and one CD8 memory plate were used per donor. Study-wide results and caveats: In contrast to clonotypes shared by all four donors, non-shared clonotypes had lower generation probabilities. Larger estimated richness was generally seen in naive subsets than in memory subsets.

Points on this clone: Antigen unknown.

The CDR3 is 14 amino acids. Germline-derived CDR1 and CDR2 are SGHRS and YFSETQ. V was trimmed by 0 bases and J by 0 bases, leaving 7 bases between them. The table came from immunoSEQ multiplex PCR; TCRdb's copy has only in-frame clones and leaves some out. The data show some 690,000 clones, about 90% seen once. CD8 memory fractions consisted of CD45RO+ and CCR7-negative CD45RA+ TemRA cells together. The chain links TRBV5-1 to TRBJ2-7, with D perhaps being TRBD1 or TRBD2 (5 bases each). Specimen: memory CD8+ T cells from PBMCs. Subset of the sample: CD45RO+ cells pooled with CCR7-negative TemRA cells. This TCR derives from a man aged 18 to 35 in good health. Some clones in this sample may be carry-over from other donors' samples. In DNA, the CDR3 is TGCGCCAGCAGCTTGGAGGGGAGCTCCTACGAGCAGTACTTC. Translating it yields CASSLEGSSYEQYF.